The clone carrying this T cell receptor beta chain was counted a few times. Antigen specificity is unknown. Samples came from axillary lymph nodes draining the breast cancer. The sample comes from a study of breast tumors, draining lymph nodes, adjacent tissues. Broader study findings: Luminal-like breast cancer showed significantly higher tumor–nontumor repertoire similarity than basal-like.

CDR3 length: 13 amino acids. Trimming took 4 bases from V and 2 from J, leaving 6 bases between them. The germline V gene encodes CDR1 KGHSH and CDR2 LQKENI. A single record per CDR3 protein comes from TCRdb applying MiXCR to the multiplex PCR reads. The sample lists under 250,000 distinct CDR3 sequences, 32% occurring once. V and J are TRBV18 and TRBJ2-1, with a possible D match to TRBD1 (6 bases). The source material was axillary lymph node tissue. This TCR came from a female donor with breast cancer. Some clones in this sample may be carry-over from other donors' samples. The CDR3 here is CASSQGAYNEQFF. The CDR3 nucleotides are TGTGCCAGCTCACAGGGGGCCTACAATGAGCAGTTCTTC.